The rows below give T cell receptor beta chains drawn from one sample of a study of OX40 agonist ivuxolimab in advanced cancers. Some clones are missing from TCRdb's copy, which holds only in-frame ones; the method was immunoSEQ multiplex PCR. The data contain tens of thousands of clones, approximately 80% of them singletons. The sample here was CD4+ or CD8+ T cells sorted from blood, taken in a trial of the OX40 agonist ivuxolimab. All receptors come from an adult with an advanced solid tumor such as melanoma, head and neck, liver or kidney cancer. The CDR3 runs from the conserved cysteine through the conserved F or W. A D gene is named only where the DNA matches it firmly. Some rows have no size entry. The others give once, few or many, or a class for an expanded clone.

>TRBV2|NA|NA|TRBJ1-1
CASSEGRVAFF
TGTGCCAGCAGTGAGGGCAGGGTAGCTTTCTTT
>TRBV18|NA|NA|TRBJ1-2
CASSLGAEHYGYTF
TGTGCCAGCTCACTGGGTGCGGAGCACTATGGCTACACCTTC
>TRBV19|TRBD1|NA|TRBJ1-6
CASSAGTGDGSPLHF
TGTGCCAGTAGTGCCGGGACAGGCGACGGTTCACCCCTCCACTTT
>TRBV4-3|NA|once|TRBJ2-2
CASSQDVGTKGTGELFF
TGCGCCAGCAGCCAAGATGTCGGGACCAAGGGGACCGGGGAGCTGTTTTTT
>TRBV5-4|NA|NA|TRBJ1-2
CASSNAGRGYTF
TGTGCCAGCAGCAATGCAGGGCGGGGCTACACCTTC
>TRBV5-1|TRBD1|NA|TRBJ1-2
CASSSGQGNYGYTF
TGCGCCAGCAGCTCGGGACAGGGGAACTATGGCTACACCTTC
>TRBV7-3|NA|NA|TRBJ1-3
CASSLGGLGNTIYF
TGTGCCAGCAGCCTCGGGGGTCTCGGAAACACCATATATTTT
>TRBV13|NA|NA|TRBJ2-1
CASSYDSLYNEQFF
TGTGCCAGCAGCTACGACAGTCTCTACAATGAGCAGTTCTTC
>TRBV7-3|NA|NA|TRBJ2-3
CASSLNSPSTDTQYF
TGTGCCAGCAGCTTAAACTCTCCTAGCACAGATACGCAGTATTTT
>TRBV5-5|NA|once|TRBJ1-3
CASSHGNTAGNTIYF
TGTGCCAGCAGCCACGGGAATACAGCTGGAAACACCATATATTTT
>TRBV28|NA|many|TRBJ1-2
CASSFELDRGYTF
TGTGCCAGCAGTTTCGAGTTGGACCGGGGCTACACCTTC
>TRBV7-6|TRBD2|NA|TRBJ2-1
CASSPSGGREQFF
TGTGCCAGCAGCCCGTCGGGAGGGCGTGAGCAGTTCTTC
>TRBV7-7|TRBD1|NA|TRBJ2-2
CASSSGQGADGELFF
TGTGCCAGCAGCTCAGGACAGGGGGCAGACGGGGAGCTGTTTTTT
>TRBV5-1|NA|NA|TRBJ1-6
CASSLDSLDSPLHF
TGCGCCAGCAGCTTGGACAGTTTGGATTCACCCCTCCACTTT
>TRBV7-2|TRBD1|NA|TRBJ1-2
CASSSRTGRGYTF
TGTGCCAGCAGCTCCCGGACAGGGCGTGGCTACACCTTC
>TRBV5-1|TRBD2|few|TRBJ2-5
CASSLGLAGSQKETQYF
TGCGCCAGCAGCCTCGGACTAGCGGGGAGCCAAAAAGAGACCCAGTACTTC
>TRBV11-2|NA|NA|TRBJ2-1
CASSLSLGNEQFF
TGTGCCAGCAGCCTCAGTTTGGGCAATGAGCAGTTCTTC
>TRBV6-1|TRBD1|NA|TRBJ2-5
CATSPGTGGETQYF
TGTGCCACCTCTCCCGGGACAGGGGGAGAGACCCAGTACTTC
>TRBV5-8|TRBD1|once|TRBJ2-4
CASRSYSQGNIQYF
TGTGCCAGCAGGTCTTACTCACAGGGGAACATTCAGTACTTC
>TRBV5-1|TRBD1|NA|TRBJ1-6
CASSRKLGQGANSPLHF
TGCGCCAGCAGCCGGAAGTTGGGCCAGGGGGCGAATTCACCCCTCCACTTT
>TRBV6-1|NA|few|TRBJ1-2
CASSEGTTRGYTF
TGTGCCAGCAGCGAGGGCACTACTCGTGGCTACACCTTC
>TRBV6-5|NA|NA|TRBJ2-7
CASRGPGGLYEQYF
TGTGCCAGCAGAGGACCGGGTGGCCTCTACGAGCAGTACTTC
>TRBV5-4|NA|NA|TRBJ2-3
CASSLAGSADTQYF
TGTGCCAGCAGCTTGGCCGGCAGCGCCGATACGCAGTATTTT
>TRBV13|NA|few|TRBJ2-3
CASSPRRRDTTSTDTQYF
TGTGCCAGCAGCCCCCGACGCCGGGACACAACTAGCACAGATACGCAGTATTTT
>TRBV2|NA|NA|TRBJ1-4
CASKRTEGEKLFF
TGTGCCTCAAAAAGGACCGAGGGTGAAAAACTGTTTTTT
>TRBV29-1|NA|NA|TRBJ2-2
CSATRGTGELFF
TGCAGCGCCACACGGGGCACCGGGGAGCTGTTTTTT
>TRBV7-2|NA|NA|TRBJ2-1
CASSLASGLSNEQFF
TGTGCCAGCAGCTTAGCTTCAGGGTTGAGCAATGAGCAGTTCTTC
>TRBV7-8|NA|few|TRBJ2-7
CASSLRPDYEQYF
TGTGCCAGCAGCTTAAGACCTGACTACGAGCAGTACTTC
>TRBV25-1|NA|few|TRBJ1-4
CASSEARRQNEKLFF
TGTGCCAGCAGTGAAGCGAGGAGGCAGAATGAAAAACTGTTTTTT
>TRBV6-5|TRBD1|NA|TRBJ1-2
CASREDRGLYGYTF
TGTGCCAGCAGAGAAGACAGGGGGCTCTATGGCTACACCTTC
>TRBV5-1|TRBD2|NA|TRBJ2-5
CASSPGRVEETQYF
TGCGCCAGCAGCCCAGGGAGGGTGGAGGAGACCCAGTACTTC
>TRBV5-1|NA|NA|TRBJ1-4
CASSTDRSATNEKLFF
TGCGCCAGCAGCACGGACCGCAGCGCAACTAATGAAAAACTGTTTTTT
>TRBV20-1|NA|NA|TRBJ2-1
CSANRPRGQFF
TGCAGTGCGAATAGACCTAGGGGGCAGTTCTTC
>TRBV6-5|NA|NA|TRBJ1-2
CASSYSGRKDGYTF
TGTGCCAGCAGTTACTCGGGCCGGAAAGATGGCTACACCTTC
>TRBV5-6|NA|NA|TRBJ2-2
CASTPGGWTGELFF
TGTGCCAGCACCCCGGGGGGCTGGACCGGGGAGCTGTTTTTT
>TRBV11-2|TRBD2|NA|TRBJ2-3
CASSLGRSSGVTDTQYF
TGTGCCAGCAGCTTAGGTAGGAGTAGCGGGGTCACAGATACGCAGTATTTT
>TRBV19|NA|NA|TRBJ2-7
CASSISPQRQQYF
TGTGCCAGTAGTATTAGCCCCCAACGCCAGCAGTACTTC
>TRBV19|TRBD1|once|TRBJ1-2
CASSVRTGGDGGYTF
TGTGCCAGTAGCGTTAGGACAGGGGGCGATGGAGGCTACACCTTC
>TRBV10-3|NA|NA|TRBJ2-3
CAISESKRSTSTDTQYF
TGTGCCATCAGTGAGTCGAAGCGGAGTACTAGCACAGATACGCAGTATTTT
>TRBV28|NA|NA|TRBJ2-7
CASSLDTGSYEQYF
TGTGCCAGCAGTTTGGACACAGGGTCCTACGAGCAGTACTTC
>TRBV14|TRBD2|NA|TRBJ2-7
CASSPLAGGRYEQYF
TGTGCCAGCAGCCCCCTAGCGGGGGGACGCTACGAGCAGTACTTC
>TRBV10-3|TRBD1|NA|TRBJ1-5
CAISDGQGGSQPQHF
TGTGCCATCAGTGACGGACAGGGAGGGAGTCAGCCCCAGCATTTT
>TRBV18|NA|NA|TRBJ1-4
CASSPRSGYNEKLFF
TGTGCCAGCTCACCACGCTCAGGGTATAATGAAAAACTGTTTTTT
>TRBV28|TRBD2|NA|TRBJ2-1
CASSKSGGPYNEQFF
TGTGCCAGCAGCAAGTCGGGGGGGCCCTACAATGAGCAGTTCTTC
>TRBV27|TRBD2|few|TRBJ2-4
CASRGVGGNIQYF
TGTGCCAGCCGGGGGGTAGGTGGAAACATTCAGTACTTC